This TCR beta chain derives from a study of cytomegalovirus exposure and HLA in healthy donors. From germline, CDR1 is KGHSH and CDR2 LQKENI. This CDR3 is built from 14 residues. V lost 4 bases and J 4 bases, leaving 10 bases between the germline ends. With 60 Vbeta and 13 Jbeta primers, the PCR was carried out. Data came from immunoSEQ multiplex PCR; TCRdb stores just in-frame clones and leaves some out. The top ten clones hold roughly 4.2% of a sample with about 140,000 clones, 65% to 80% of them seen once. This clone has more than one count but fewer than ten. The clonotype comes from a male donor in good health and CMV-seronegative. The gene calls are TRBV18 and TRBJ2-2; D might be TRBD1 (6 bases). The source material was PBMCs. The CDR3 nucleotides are TGTGCCAGCTCACGGAAGGGGGTCACCGGGGAGCTGTTTTTT. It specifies CASSRKGVTGELFF.